This TCR beta chain was retrieved from a study of CD4+ T cells in melanoma. Overall study findings and caveats: A reported correlation linked neoantigen-specific CD4+ T cells to CD8+, macrophage and B cell function. Neoantigen-specific CD4+ T cells in melanoma reportedly had diverse differentiation states.

Some clones are missing from TCRdb's copy, which holds only in-frame ones; the method was immunoSEQ multiplex PCR. Altogether about 140,000 clones are present, 80% to 95% being singletons, with the ten largest covering over 1.5%. Germline loops: CDR1 SGDLS, CDR2 YYNGEE. CDR3 length equals 14 residues. Between the trimmed V and J ends, which lost 2 bases and 5 bases, there was a span of 13 bases. As concerns this clone: The antigen is not known.

The sequence came from a human donor with melanoma. This chain links TRBV9 with TRBJ1-1; D remains ambiguous. CDR3 sequence reads: CASSVSSSGTEAFF. CDR3 bases: TGTGCCAGCAGCGTGAGTTCGTCTGGGACTGAAGCTTTCTTT.